The TCR beta chain under discussion was sequenced for a study of CD8+CD57+ T cells in acquired aplastic anemia (dated by TCRdb to the late 2010s). About the study as a whole: A mean of roughly 2.9 ug of DNA, ranging from about 0.19 to 30 ug, was extracted from sorted CD4+ and CD8+ cells.

Study-wide findings and limitations: Twenty-nine CD8+ CDR3 sequences were shared between patients and controls but appeared highly expressed in patients and within their immunodominant clones. Between patients and healthy controls, no significant difference in CD8+ Simpson's diversity was found (P=0.060).

In the study, sorted CD4+ and CD8+ blood T cells from patients with severe aplastic anemia and from healthy subjects underwent deep sequencing of TCR repertoires. Ficoll-Paque density gradient centrifugation was used to isolate peripheral blood mononuclear cells. Before DNA was extracted, CD4+ and CD8+ T cells were sorted using either FACS or magnetic beads. Genomic DNA was used as template for profiling of TCR beta VDJ combinations and CDR3 sequences. TCR repertoire sequencing was run on an Illumina HiSeq 2000. As for how the authors treated the data: TRBV/TRBJ rearrangement plots, CDR3 size and DJ length profiles, and Simpson's diversity index were used to assess repertoires. The most abundant DNA sequence in the deep sequencing data was defined as the immunodominant clone. CDR3 amino acid sequences were checked for sharing across subjects and were also compared against the VDJdb database and published repertoires. The raw public reads went through TCRdb reprocessing: fastp at Q25, MiXCR clone calling, in-frame beta chains kept. Rows with one shared CDR3 protein collapse into an entry with the most common genes and DNA. The V and J calls, along with clone size, are taken from TCRdb and not from the paper's own processing. The sample table records about 270,000 distinct CDR3 sequences; around 60% of these occur just once. The top ten clonotypes cover roughly 8% of the sample.

The germline V gene (reference sequence) yields LNHNV for CDR1 and YYDKDF for CDR2. From the cysteine through the phenylalanine, the CDR3 covers 13 amino acids. The kept DNA is CDR3 alone, 39 bases in frame from the first base. The V end loses 4 bases and the J end loses 1 base, and a stretch of 7 bases separates them. This clonotype was observed once. Its recognized antigen is unknown. Base qualities are missing; no much larger clone stands one base away. Single-read evidence is weak. This clonotype was sampled from a human donor with severe aplastic anemia or a healthy control (not recorded which). In this chain, TRBV15 is recombined with TRBJ1-1; no D gene call is confident. Specimen: sorted CD4+, CD8+, or CD8+CD57+ T cells (not recorded which) from PBMCs. The sequenced DNA is TGTGCCACCAGCAACAGAGAGAACACTGAAGCTTTCTTT. Translated, it reads CATSNRENTEAFF.